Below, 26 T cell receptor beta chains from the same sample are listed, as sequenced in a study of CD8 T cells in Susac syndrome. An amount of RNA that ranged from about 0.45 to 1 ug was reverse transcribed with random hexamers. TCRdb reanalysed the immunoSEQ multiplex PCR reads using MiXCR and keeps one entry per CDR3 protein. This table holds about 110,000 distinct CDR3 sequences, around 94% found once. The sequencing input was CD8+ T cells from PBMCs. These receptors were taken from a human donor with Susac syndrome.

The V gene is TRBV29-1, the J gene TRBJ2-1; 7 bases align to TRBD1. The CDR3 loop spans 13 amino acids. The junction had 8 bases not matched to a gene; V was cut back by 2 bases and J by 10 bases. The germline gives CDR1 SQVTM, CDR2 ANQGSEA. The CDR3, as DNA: TGCAGCGTTGAAACAGGGGCACCTGGGGAGCAGTTCTTC. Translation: CSVETGAPGEQFF.

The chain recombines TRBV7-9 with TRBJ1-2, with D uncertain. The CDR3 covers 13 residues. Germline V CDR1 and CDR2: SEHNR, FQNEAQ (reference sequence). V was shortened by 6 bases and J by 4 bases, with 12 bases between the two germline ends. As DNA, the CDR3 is TGTGCCAGCAGTACTGGACGGGGCTATGGCTACACCTTC. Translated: CASSTGRGYGYTF.

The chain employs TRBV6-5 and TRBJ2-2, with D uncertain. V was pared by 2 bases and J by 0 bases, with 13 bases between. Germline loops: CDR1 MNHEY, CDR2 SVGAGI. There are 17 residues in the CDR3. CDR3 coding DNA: TGTGCCAGCAGTTACGTAGGGAACCCATCGAACACCGGGGAGCTGTTTTTT. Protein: CASSYVGNPSNTGELFF.

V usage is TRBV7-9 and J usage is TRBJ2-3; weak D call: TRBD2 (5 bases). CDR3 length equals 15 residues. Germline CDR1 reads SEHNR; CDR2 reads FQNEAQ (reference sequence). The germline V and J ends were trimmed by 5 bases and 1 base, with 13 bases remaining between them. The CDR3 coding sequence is TGTGCCAGCAGCCCAGAGGGTAGCGGCACAGATACGCAGTATTTT. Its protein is CASSPEGSGTDTQYF.

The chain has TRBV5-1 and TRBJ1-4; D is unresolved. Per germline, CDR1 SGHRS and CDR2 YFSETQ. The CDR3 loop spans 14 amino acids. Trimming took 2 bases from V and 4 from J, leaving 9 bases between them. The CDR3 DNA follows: TGCGCCAGCAGCTTATCACGGATTAATGAAAAACTGTTTTTT. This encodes CASSLSRINEKLFF.

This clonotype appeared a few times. This CDR3 is CASSLRTASYEQYF. As DNA, the CDR3 is TGTGCCAGCAGCTTGAGAACAGCATCCTACGAGCAGTACTTC. The chain joins TRBV7-6 to TRBJ2-7; D unresolved. In germline, CDR1 is SGHVS, CDR2 FNYEAQ. V lost 3 bases to trimming and J lost 1 base, with 10 bases between them. The CDR3 runs 14 residues.

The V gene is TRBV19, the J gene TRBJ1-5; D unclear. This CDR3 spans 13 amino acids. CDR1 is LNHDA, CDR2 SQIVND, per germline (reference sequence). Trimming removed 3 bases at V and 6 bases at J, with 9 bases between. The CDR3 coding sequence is TGTGCCAGTAGTATCCTGGATGGTCAGCCCCAGCATTTT. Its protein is CASSILDGQPQHF. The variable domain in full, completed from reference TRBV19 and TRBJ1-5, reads DGGITQSPKYLFRKEGQNVTLSCEQNLNHDAMYWYRQDPGQGLRLIYYSQIVNDFQKGDIAEGYSVSREKKESFPLTVTSAQKNPTAFYLCASSILDGQPQHFGDGTRLSIL.

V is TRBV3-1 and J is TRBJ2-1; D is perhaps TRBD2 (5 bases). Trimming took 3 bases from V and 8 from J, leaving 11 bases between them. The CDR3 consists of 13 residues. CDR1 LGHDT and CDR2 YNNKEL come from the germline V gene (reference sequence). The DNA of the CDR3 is TGTGCCAGCAGCCAGGATTCTAGCTATGAGCAGTTCTTC. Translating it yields CASSQDSSYEQFF.

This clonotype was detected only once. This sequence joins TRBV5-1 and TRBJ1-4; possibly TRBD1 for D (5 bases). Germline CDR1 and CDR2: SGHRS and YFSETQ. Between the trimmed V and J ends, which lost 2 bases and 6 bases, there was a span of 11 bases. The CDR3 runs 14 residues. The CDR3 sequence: CASSFGDSDEKLFF. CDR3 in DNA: TGCGCCAGCAGCTTCGGCGACAGCGATGAAAAACTGTTTTTT.

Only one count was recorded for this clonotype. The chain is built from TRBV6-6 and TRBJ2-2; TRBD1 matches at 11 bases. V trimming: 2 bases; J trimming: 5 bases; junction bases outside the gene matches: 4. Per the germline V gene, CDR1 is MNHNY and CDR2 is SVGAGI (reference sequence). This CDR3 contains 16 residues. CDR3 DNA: TGTGCCAGCAGTTACGGGGGACAGGGGGTTACCGGGGAGCTGTTTTTT. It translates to CASSYGGQGVTGELFF.

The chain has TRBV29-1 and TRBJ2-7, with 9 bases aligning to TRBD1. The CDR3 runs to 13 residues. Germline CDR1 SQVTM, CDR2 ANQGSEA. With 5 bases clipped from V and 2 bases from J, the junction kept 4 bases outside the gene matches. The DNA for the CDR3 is TGCAGCGTTAGGGGGACAGGGACCTACGAGCAGTACTTC. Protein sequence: CSVRGTGTYEQYF.

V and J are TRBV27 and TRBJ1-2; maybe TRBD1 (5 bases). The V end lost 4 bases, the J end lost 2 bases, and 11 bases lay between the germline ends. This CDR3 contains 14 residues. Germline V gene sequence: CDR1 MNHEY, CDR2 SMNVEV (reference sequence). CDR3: CASSSGRPNYGYTF. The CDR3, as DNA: TGTGCCAGCAGTTCGGGGCGCCCAAACTATGGCTACACCTTC.

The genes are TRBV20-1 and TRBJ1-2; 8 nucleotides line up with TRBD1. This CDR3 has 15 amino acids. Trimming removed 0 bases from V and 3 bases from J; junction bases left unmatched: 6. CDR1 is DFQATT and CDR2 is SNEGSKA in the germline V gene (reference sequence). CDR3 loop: CSARDYRGDDYGYTF. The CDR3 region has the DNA TGCAGTGCTAGAGATTACAGGGGGGACGACTATGGCTACACCTTC.

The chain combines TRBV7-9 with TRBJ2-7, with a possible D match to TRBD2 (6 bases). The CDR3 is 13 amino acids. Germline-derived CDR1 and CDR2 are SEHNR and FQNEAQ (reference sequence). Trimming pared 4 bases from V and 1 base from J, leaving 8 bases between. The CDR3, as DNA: TGTGCCAGCAGCTCGCGGGAATCCTACGAGCAGTACTTC. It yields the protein CASSSRESYEQYF.

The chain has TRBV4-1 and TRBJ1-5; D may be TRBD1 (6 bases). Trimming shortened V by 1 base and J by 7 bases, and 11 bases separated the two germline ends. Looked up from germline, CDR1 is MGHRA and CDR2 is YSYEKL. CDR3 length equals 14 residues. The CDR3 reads CASSQVGGHQPQHF. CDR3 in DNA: TGCGCCAGCAGCCAAGTCGGGGGGCACCAGCCCCAGCATTTT.

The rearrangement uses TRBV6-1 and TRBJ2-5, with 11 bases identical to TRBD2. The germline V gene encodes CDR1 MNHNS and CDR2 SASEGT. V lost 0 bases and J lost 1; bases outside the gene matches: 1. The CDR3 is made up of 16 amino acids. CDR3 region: CASSEATSGIQETQYF. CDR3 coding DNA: TGTGCCAGCAGTGAAGCGACTAGCGGGATCCAAGAGACCCAGTACTTC.

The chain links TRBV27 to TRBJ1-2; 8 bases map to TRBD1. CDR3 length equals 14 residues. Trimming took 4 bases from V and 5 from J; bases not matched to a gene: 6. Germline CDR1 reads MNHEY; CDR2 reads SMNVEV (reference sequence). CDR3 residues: CASSSTGGRYGYTF. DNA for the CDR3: TGTGCCAGCAGTTCTACAGGGGGACGGTATGGCTACACCTTC.

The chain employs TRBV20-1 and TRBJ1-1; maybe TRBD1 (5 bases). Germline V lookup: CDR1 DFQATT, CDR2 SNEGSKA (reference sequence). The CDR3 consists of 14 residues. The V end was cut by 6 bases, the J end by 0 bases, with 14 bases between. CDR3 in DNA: TGCAGTGCCGAAGGCGGGACGGTGAACACTGAAGCTTTCTTT. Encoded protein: CSAEGGTVNTEAFF.

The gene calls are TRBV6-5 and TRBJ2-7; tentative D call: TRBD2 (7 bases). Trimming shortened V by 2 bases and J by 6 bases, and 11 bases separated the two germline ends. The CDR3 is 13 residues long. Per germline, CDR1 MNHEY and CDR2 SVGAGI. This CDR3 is CASSYGRGSEQYF. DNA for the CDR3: TGTGCCAGCAGTTACGGGAGGGGGTCCGAGCAGTACTTC.

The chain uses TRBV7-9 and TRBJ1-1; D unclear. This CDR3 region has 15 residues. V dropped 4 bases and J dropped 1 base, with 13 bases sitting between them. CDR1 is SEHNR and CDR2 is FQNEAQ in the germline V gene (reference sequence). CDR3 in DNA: TGTGCCAGCAGCTCGCAAGGGCAGTCGAACACTGAAGCTTTCTTT. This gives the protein CASSSQGQSNTEAFF.

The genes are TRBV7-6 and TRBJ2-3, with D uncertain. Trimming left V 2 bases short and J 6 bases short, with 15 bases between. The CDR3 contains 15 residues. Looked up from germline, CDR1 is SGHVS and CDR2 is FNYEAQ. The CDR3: CASSLLPTLRDTQYF. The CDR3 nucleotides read TGTGCCAGCAGCTTACTTCCAACCCTTAGGGATACGCAGTATTTT.

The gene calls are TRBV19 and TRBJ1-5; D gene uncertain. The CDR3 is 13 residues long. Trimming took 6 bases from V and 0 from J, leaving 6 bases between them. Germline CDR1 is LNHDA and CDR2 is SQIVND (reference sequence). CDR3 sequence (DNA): TGTGCCAGTAGGGATCTTAGCAATCAGCCCCAGCATTTT. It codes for CASRDLSNQPQHF.

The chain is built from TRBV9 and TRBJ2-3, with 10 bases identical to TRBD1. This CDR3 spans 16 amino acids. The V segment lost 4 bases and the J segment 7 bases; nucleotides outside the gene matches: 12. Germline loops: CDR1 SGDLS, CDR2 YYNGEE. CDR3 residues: CASSPGTGAQSYTQYF. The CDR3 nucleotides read TGTGCCAGCAGCCCCGGGACAGGGGCTCAATCATATACGCAGTATTTT. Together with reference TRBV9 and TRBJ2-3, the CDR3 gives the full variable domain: DSGVTQTPKHLITATGQRVTLRCSPRSGDLSVYWYQQSLDQGLQFLIQYYNGEERAKGNILERFSAQQFPDLHSELNLSSLELGDSALYFCASSPGTGAQSYTQYFGPGTRLTVL.

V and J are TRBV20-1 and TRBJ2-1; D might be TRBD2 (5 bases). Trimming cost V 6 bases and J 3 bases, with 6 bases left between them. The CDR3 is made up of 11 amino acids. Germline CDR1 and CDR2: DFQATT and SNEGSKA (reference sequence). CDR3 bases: TGCAGTGCCGGACTCTACAATGAGCAGTTCTTC. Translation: CSAGLYNEQFF.

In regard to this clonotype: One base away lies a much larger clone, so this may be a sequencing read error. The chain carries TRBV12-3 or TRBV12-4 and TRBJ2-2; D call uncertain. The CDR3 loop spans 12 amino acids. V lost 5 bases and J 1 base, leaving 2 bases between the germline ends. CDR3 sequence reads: CASSQNTGELFF. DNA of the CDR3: TGTGCCAGCAGTCAGAACACCGGGGAGCTGTTTTTT.

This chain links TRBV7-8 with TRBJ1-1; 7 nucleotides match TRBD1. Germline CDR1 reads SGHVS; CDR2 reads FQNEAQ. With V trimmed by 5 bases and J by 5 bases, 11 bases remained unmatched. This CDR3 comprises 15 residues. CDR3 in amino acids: CASSPADRALTEAFF. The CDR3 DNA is TGTGCCAGCAGCCCCGCAGACAGGGCCTTGACTGAAGCTTTCTTT.